This entry is about one T cell receptor beta chain. The antigen is unknown. The data were taken from a study of T cell responses to AZD1222 COVID-19 vaccine. Study-level information: Second-dose schedules of about 4 or about 12 weeks were combined. Study observations and caveats: CD4 TCRs associated with vaccination spanned spike, dominating at 160-218 and 743-854. A rise in Spike-specific TCR breadth and depth followed two AZD1222 doses. Seropositive status at baseline applied to only 6 or 7 AZD1222 recipients.

Clones were read by immunoSEQ multiplex PCR, and TCRdb kept only the in-frame ones, dropping some. The table lists approximately 130,000 clones, around nine tenths of them singletons. The germline V and J ends were trimmed by 3 bases and 1 base, with 14 bases remaining between them. The CDR3 is 16 residues long. Germline CDR1 and CDR2: KGHSH and LQKENI. J is TRBJ2-3 and V is TRBV18; D is perhaps TRBD1 (5 bases). The sequenced sample was peripheral blood, obtained on day 0 of AZD1222 vaccination. This receptor was obtained from an adult in good health. The CDR3 spells CASSPLSGIGTDTQYF. The CDR3 DNA follows: TGTGCCAGCTCACCGCTCTCAGGGATAGGCACAGATACGCAGTATTTT.